This passage covers 26 T cell receptor beta chains from one sample sequenced in a study of B cell selection in AIRE deficiency. Assay used: immunoSEQ multiplex PCR; TCRdb lists only in-frame clones, some missing. This sample has some 19,000 clones; around 97% occur once, and the top ten carry approximately 0.3%. Conventional CD4 T cells were sorted as CD4+CD127+ cells. The sample consisted of conventional CD4+ T cells sorted from PBMCs. All receptors derive from a human donor with AIRE deficiency.

This chain uses TRBV11-3 with TRBJ2-7; 9 bases line up with TRBD1. Germline V gene sequence: CDR1 SGHNT, CDR2 YENEEA. V lost 0 bases and J lost 5; bases outside the gene matches: 8. The length of the CDR3 is 16 residues. CDR3 in amino acids: CASSLDSGTGYDEQYF. The CDR3 nucleotides are TGTGCCAGCAGCTTAGATTCCGGGACAGGGTACGACGAGCAGTACTTC.

The rearrangement links TRBV18 to TRBJ1-1; D unclear. Germline V lookup: CDR1 KGHSH, CDR2 LQKENI. There are 15 residues in the CDR3. The V gene lost 0 bases and the J gene lost 0 bases, with 8 bases spanning the gap. This CDR3 reads CASSPPAGMNTEAFF. The CDR3 DNA sequence: TGTGCCAGCTCACCACCGGCGGGCATGAACACTGAAGCTTTCTTT.

The J gene is TRBJ1-1, the V gene TRBV7-3; weak D call: TRBD1 (6 bases). Germline loops: CDR1 SGHTA, CDR2 FQGTGA. V was shortened by 5 bases and J by 2 bases, with 12 bases between the two germline ends. The length of the CDR3 is 14 residues. The CDR3 here is CASSLTGLNTEAFF. DNA of the CDR3: TGTGCCAGCAGCCTGACAGGACTTAACACTGAAGCTTTCTTT.

The genes are TRBV9 and TRBJ1-1; D possibly corresponds to TRBD1 (5 bases). Germline loops: CDR1 SGDLS, CDR2 YYNGEE. This CDR3 spans 13 amino acids. V was pared by 6 bases and J by 1 base, with 10 bases between. This chain's CDR3 is CASTRTSNTEAFF. The DNA of the CDR3 is TGTGCCAGCACCAGGACATCGAACACTGAAGCTTTCTTT.

A single count supports this clone. The chain couples TRBV29-1 to TRBJ2-1; possible D gene TRBD2, 6 bases. The length of the CDR3 is 11 residues. The ends were cut back, 6 bases at V and 6 bases at J, with 9 bases in the middle. The germline CDR1 and CDR2 sequences are SQVTM and ANQGSEA. As DNA, the CDR3 is TGCAGCGTCGGGAGCATCAATGAGCAGTTCTTC. The encoded protein is CSVGSINEQFF.

The V and J genes are TRBV28 and TRBJ1-2; D possibly corresponds to TRBD1 (6 bases). V dropped 10 bases and J dropped 4 bases, with 16 bases sitting between them. CDR1 and CDR2 (germline): MDHEN, SYDVKM. The CDR3 length is 13 residues. The CDR3 coding sequence is TGTGCCATCTCCCCAGGGGCGATCTATGGCTACACCTTC. It codes for CAISPGAIYGYTF.

The V call is TRBV10-3, the J call TRBJ2-1; 9 bases are a match to TRBD2. This CDR3 is 17 amino acids long. Trimming took 4 bases from V and 4 from J; bases not matched to a gene: 11. Germline V gene data show CDR1 as ENHRY and CDR2 as SYGVKD. The CDR3 bases are TGTGCCATCAGTGGGATGTGGAAGCGGGGGGTATACAATGAGCAGTTCTTC. Its translation is CAISGMWKRGVYNEQFF.

The chain carries TRBV11-3 and TRBJ2-7, with 13 bases fitting TRBD2. V trimming: 6 bases; J trimming: 1 base; junction bases outside the gene matches: 3. CDR3 length: 15 residues. The V gene's germline CDR1 is SGHNT and CDR2 YENEEA. The CDR3 coding sequence is TGTGCCAGCAGTCCGACTAGCGGGAGGTCCTACGAGCAGTACTTC. Protein sequence: CASSPTSGRSYEQYF.

V gene TRBV10-3 combines with J gene TRBJ1-1; a weak D match, TRBD1 (5 bases). The V end lost 6 bases, the J end lost 5 bases, and 13 bases lay between the germline ends. In germline, CDR1 is ENHRY, CDR2 SYGVKD. This CDR3 is 13 amino acids long. The CDR3 is CAISTTGGTEAFF. Written as DNA, the CDR3 is TGTGCCATCAGCACCACGGGGGGGACTGAAGCTTTCTTT.

V and J are TRBV2 and TRBJ1-4, with a possible D match to TRBD1 (6 bases). The CDR3 covers 15 residues. In germline, CDR1 is SNHLY, CDR2 FYNNEI. Trimming left V 6 bases short and J 5 bases short, with 16 bases between. CDR3: CASSKNRETNEKLFF. The CDR3 DNA follows: TGTGCCAGCAGCAAAAACAGGGAGACGAATGAAAAACTGTTTTTT.

The V and J genes are TRBV27 and TRBJ2-5; the D gene could be TRBD1 or TRBD2 (5 bases each). The CDR3 is 17 amino acids. V was cut by 2 bases and J by 2 bases, with 18 bases left in between. The germline V gene encodes CDR1 MNHEY and CDR2 SMNVEV (reference sequence). The CDR3 region is CASSLGPRGRTQETQYF. The CDR3 DNA is TGTGCCAGCAGTTTAGGGCCTCGGGGTAGGACACAAGAGACCCAGTACTTC.

This sequence joins TRBV4-3 and TRBJ1-2, with D maybe TRBD1 (5 bases). Trimming cost V 1 base and J 4 bases, with 16 bases left between them. This CDR3 is built from 16 residues. From germline, CDR1 is LGHNA and CDR2 YSLEER. As DNA, the CDR3 is TGCGCCAGCAGCCAAGGGCTGGAACAGGAGATCTATGGCTACACCTTC. Encoded protein: CASSQGLEQEIYGYTF.

The chain combines TRBV6-6 with TRBJ2-5; perhaps TRBD1 as D (6 bases). Trimming took off 9 bases at V and 2 bases at J, with 13 bases between the two ends. CDR1 and CDR2 from the germline V gene are MNHNY and SVGAGI (reference sequence). This CDR3 is 13 amino acids long. The CDR3 DNA is TGTGCCAGTTCTCGTACAGGGCAAGAGACCCAGTACTTC. Translating gives CASSRTGQETQYF.

The chain employs TRBV12-5 and TRBJ2-5; TRBD2 might be the D (7 bases). Looked up from germline, CDR1 is LGHNT and CDR2 is FRNRAP. The CDR3 loop spans 14 amino acids. Trimming left V 4 bases short and J 3 bases short, with 12 bases between. For the CDR3, the DNA is TGTGCTAGTGGTTGGGCGGGGGCAGAAGAGACCCAGTACTTC. The encoded protein is CASGWAGAEETQYF.

The genes are TRBV7-8 and TRBJ2-5; D is unclear. V lost 10 bases to trimming and J lost 5 bases, with 8 bases between them. The CDR3 contains 10 residues. The germline V gene has CDR1 SGHVS and CDR2 FQNEAQ. The CDR3 DNA is TGTGCCACCCTGGGGGAGACCCAGTACTTC. It specifies CATLGETQYF.

The rearrangement joins TRBV5-4 to TRBJ1-2, with TRBD1 identical over 7 bases. The germline CDR1 and CDR2 sequences are SGHNT and YYREEE (reference sequence). The CDR3 extends over 14 amino acids. The J segment lost 0 bases and the V segment lost 2 bases, leaving 1 base of the junction unmatched. In DNA form, the CDR3 reads TGTGCCAGCAGCTTTACAGGGGCTAACTATGGCTACACCTTC. Translating gives CASSFTGANYGYTF.

The V and J genes are TRBV7-2 and TRBJ1-4; D is perhaps TRBD1 (5 bases). V was shortened by 5 bases and J by 8 bases, with 15 bases between the two germline ends. The V gene's germline CDR1 is SGHTA and CDR2 FQGNSA. This CDR3 spans 14 amino acids. This chain's CDR3 is CASSLGGVWEKLFF. In DNA, the CDR3 is TGTGCCAGCAGCCTGGGGGGAGTATGGGAAAAACTGTTTTTT.

J is TRBJ2-3 and V is TRBV7-9; D call uncertain. Germline V gene sequence: CDR1 SEHNR, CDR2 FQNEAQ (reference sequence). Trimming left V 5 bases short and J 5 bases short, with 8 bases between. The CDR3 is 12 amino acids. The CDR3 nucleotides are TGTGCCAGCAGCCCAGTCGTAGATACGCAGTATTTT. It is translated as CASSPVVDTQYF.

The rearrangement uses TRBV28 and TRBJ1-1; the match to TRBD1 covers 7 bases. The CDR3 length is 16 residues. Germline CDR1 and CDR2: MDHEN and SYDVKM. Trimming at V came to 3 bases and at J to 0 bases, leaving 7 bases not matched to a gene. The DNA for the CDR3 is TGTGCCAGCAGTTTGCACCAGGGGGGCATGAACACTGAAGCTTTCTTT. It codes for CASSLHQGGMNTEAFF. The entire variable domain, with the rest obtained from reference TRBV28 and TRBJ1-1, is as follows: DVKVTQSSRYLVKRTGEKVFLECVQDMDHENMFWYRQDPGLGLRLIYFSYDVKMKEKGDIPEGYSVSREKKERFSLILESASTNQTSMYLCASSLHQGGMNTEAFFGQGTRLTVV.

The chain combines TRBV18 with TRBJ2-5; D not resolved. This CDR3 is built from 14 residues. Per the germline V gene, CDR1 is KGHSH and CDR2 is LQKENI. V was shortened by 0 bases and J by 1 base, with 6 bases between the two germline ends. CDR3 nucleotides: TGTGCCAGCTCACCACCGGGCTCCCAAGAGACCCAGTACTTC. Protein: CASSPPGSQETQYF.

The chain is built from TRBV15 and TRBJ2-1; no clear D. V was shortened by 0 bases and J by 9 bases, with 9 bases between the two germline ends. The CDR3 is 13 residues long. The V gene's germline CDR1 is LNHNV and CDR2 YYDKDF (reference sequence). CDR3 amino acids: CATSREWGTEQFF. The CDR3, as DNA: TGTGCCACCAGCAGAGAGTGGGGTACTGAGCAGTTCTTC.

The chain is built from TRBV7-9 and TRBJ2-2; D uncertain. Germline V gene sequence: CDR1 SEHNR, CDR2 FQNEAQ (reference sequence). The V and J ends lost 2 bases and 4 bases respectively, with 8 bases between them. The CDR3 sequence is 14 residues long. Here the CDR3 DNA reads TGTGCCAGCAGCTTAAGCTGGGGCACCGGGGAGCTGTTTTTT. This sequence encodes CASSLSWGTGELFF.

The V and J genes are TRBV28 and TRBJ1-4, with 10 bases lining up with TRBD1. Germline trimming cut 6 bases from V and 8 bases from J; bases unmatched to any gene: 6. The V gene's germline CDR1 is MDHEN and CDR2 SYDVKM. This CDR3 comprises 14 residues. CDR3 region: CASSRDRGLEKLFF. The CDR3 bases are TGTGCCAGCAGCCGAGACAGGGGGCTGGAAAAACTGTTTTTT.

This clone was counted a single time. The rearrangement links TRBV11-3 to TRBJ2-3; D gene unclear. The CDR3 spans 14 residues. Trimming removed 4 bases from V and 4 bases from J, with 12 bases in between. The germline gives CDR1 SGHNT, CDR2 YENEEA. DNA of the CDR3: TGTGCCAGCAGCTCCTCGGACGGCTCAGATACGCAGTATTTT. Amino acids: CASSSSDGSDTQYF.

The chain has TRBV7-9 and TRBJ2-7; 12 positions match TRBD2. The CDR3 runs to 19 residues. Trimming removed 5 bases from V and 0 bases from J; junction bases left unmatched: 14. Germline V gene data show CDR1 as SEHNR and CDR2 as FQNEAQ (reference sequence). CDR3 region: CASSKRTSGTRGNSYEQYF. In nucleotides, the CDR3 is TGTGCCAGCAGCAAACGGACTAGCGGGACAAGAGGTAACTCCTACGAGCAGTACTTC.

V usage is TRBV5-1 and J usage is TRBJ1-4; D is undetermined. The V end was cut by 0 bases, the J end by 0 bases, with 9 bases between. Germline V gene sequence: CDR1 SGHRS, CDR2 YFSETQ. This CDR3 has 16 amino acids. CDR3 amino acids: CASSLVGQTTNEKLFF. The DNA of the CDR3 is TGCGCCAGCAGCTTGGTCGGGCAGACAACTAATGAAAAACTGTTTTTT. Drawing the rest from reference TRBV5-1 and TRBJ1-4, the complete variable domain is KAGVTQTPRYLIKTRGQQVTLSCSPISGHRSVSWYQQTPGQGLQFLFEYFSETQRNKGNFPGRFSGRQFSNSRSEMNVSTLELGDSALYLCASSLVGQTTNEKLFFGSGTQLSVL.